What follows are 9 T cell receptor beta chains derived from one specimen sequenced in a study of shared T cell receptors in the human thymus (dated by TCRdb to the early 2020s). The method was the immunoSEQ multiplex PCR assay. The source is immuneACCESS, and TCRdb retained only in-frame sequences with V and J called. Part of the clones is not carried over; for the studies checked, unresolved V genes explain less than half of this, and the remainder is unexplained. For this sample there are about 660,000 clones; more than 75% appear just once. Clones ranked in the top ten supply around 0.0099% of the sample. These data were likewise used in another study, on human thymus T cells.

The specimen was thymocytes. The source of these receptors is a boy in the first two years of life with a congenital heart defect. Donor details come from another sample of the same person, matched by shared clones.

The chain carries TRBV7-2 and TRBJ2-1; perhaps TRBD1 as D (6 bases). Germline V CDR1 and CDR2: SGHTA, FQGNSA. Trimming took off 6 bases at V and 8 bases at J, with 20 bases between the two ends. The CDR3 totals 15 residues. CDR3 region: CASRPGQGSHDEQFF. The DNA for the CDR3 is TGTGCCAGCAGGCCCGGGCAGGGGAGTCACGATGAGCAGTTCTTC. Variable domain in full (rest from reference TRBV7-2 and TRBJ2-1): GAGVSQSPSNKVTEKGKDVELRCDPISGHTALYWYRQSLGQGLEFLIYFQGNSAPDKSGLPSDRFSAERTGGSVSTLTIQRTQQEDSAVYLCASRPGQGSHDEQFFGPGTRLTVL.

The CDR3 DNA reads TGTGCCAGCAGCTTAGCTAACGGGAGCACCTACGAGCAGTACTTC. Translating gives CASSLANGSTYEQYF. The genes are TRBV7-8 and TRBJ2-7, with D perhaps TRBD2 (6 bases). The CDR3 sequence is 15 residues long. Trimming cost V 0 bases and J 2 bases, with 11 bases left between them. Germline CDR1 is SGHVS and CDR2 is FQNEAQ. The whole variable domain, remainder taken from reference TRBV7-8 and TRBJ2-7, is GAGVSQSPRYKVAKRGQDVALRCDPISGHVSLFWYQQALGQGPEFLTYFQNEAQLDKSGLPSDRFFAERPEGSVSTLKIQRTQQEDSAVYLCASSLANGSTYEQYFGPGTRLTVT.

The V call is TRBV5-6, the J call TRBJ1-5; 8 bases fit TRBD1. This CDR3 has 15 residues. The trim removed 8 bases at V and 5 bases at J, leaving 12 bases unmatched. CDR1 and CDR2 (germline): SGHDT, YYEEEE. CDR3 sequence: CARDPGGNGDQPQHF. The CDR3 nucleotides are TGTGCCAGAGATCCAGGGGGCAATGGAGATCAGCCCCAGCATTTT.

The V and J genes are TRBV25-1 and TRBJ2-1, with D maybe TRBD1 (5 bases). The germline CDR1 and CDR2 sequences are MGHDK and SYGVNS. V shed 6 bases and J shed 2 bases, with 20 bases lying between them. The CDR3 sequence is 17 residues long. The CDR3 reads CASSLGAQVGTYNEQFF. CDR3 bases: TGTGCCAGCAGCCTAGGGGCACAAGTGGGAACCTACAATGAGCAGTTCTTC.

The table lists this clone with a count of one. The chain joins TRBV9 to TRBJ1-1; tentatively, D is TRBD1 (5 bases). The CDR3 extends over 20 amino acids. The V end lost 1 base, the J end lost 0 bases, and 25 bases lay between the germline ends. The germline CDR1 and CDR2 sequences are SGDLS and YYNGEE. CDR3 in DNA: TGTGCCAGCAGCGTACCCCCTAAAGGAGGAGGAGGGGTACTGAACACTGAAGCTTTCTTT. Translation gives CASSVPPKGGGGVLNTEAFF.

The chain has TRBV4-2 and TRBJ2-2; possible D gene TRBD2, 5 bases. Trimming left V 1 base short and J 7 bases short, with 13 bases between. The CDR3 is 15 residues long. Germline lookup yields CDR1 LGHNA and CDR2 YNFKEQ. The CDR3, as DNA: TGTGCCAGCAGCCAAGTCGTGAGGGAGCACGGGGAGCTGTTTTTT. It codes for CASSQVVREHGELFF.

This chain links TRBV4-3 with TRBJ2-1, with TRBD2 matching 7 bases. With V trimmed by 4 bases and J by 5 bases, 11 bases remained unmatched. Germline CDR1 and CDR2: LGHNA and YSLEER. The CDR3 has 16 amino acids. The CDR3 protein is CASSPALSTSNNEQFF. The DNA for the CDR3 is TGCGCCAGCAGCCCTGCCCTATCGACTAGCAACAATGAGCAGTTCTTC.

The chain joins TRBV4-3 to TRBJ2-7; 13 bases line up with TRBD2. The assigned J gene may be wrong: the sequence end matches TRBJ2-5 better. This CDR3 region has 18 residues. Germline assignment: CDR1 LGHNA and CDR2 YSLEER. The CDR3 region is CASSQEPPGLAGRTTQYF. The CDR3 DNA is TGCGCCAGCAGCCAGGAACCCCCGGGACTAGCGGGACGCACGACCCAGTACTTC.

The genes are TRBV14 and TRBJ2-4, with TRBD2 matching 12 bases. The J segment lost 3 bases and the V segment lost 1 base, leaving 10 bases of the junction unmatched. The CDR3 runs 19 residues. Germline V gene sequence: CDR1 SGHDN, CDR2 FVKESK. The CDR3 reads CASSQGLAGGPTDKNIQYF. The CDR3 region has the DNA TGTGCCAGCAGCCAAGGCCTAGCGGGAGGGCCGACAGACAAAAACATTCAGTACTTC.